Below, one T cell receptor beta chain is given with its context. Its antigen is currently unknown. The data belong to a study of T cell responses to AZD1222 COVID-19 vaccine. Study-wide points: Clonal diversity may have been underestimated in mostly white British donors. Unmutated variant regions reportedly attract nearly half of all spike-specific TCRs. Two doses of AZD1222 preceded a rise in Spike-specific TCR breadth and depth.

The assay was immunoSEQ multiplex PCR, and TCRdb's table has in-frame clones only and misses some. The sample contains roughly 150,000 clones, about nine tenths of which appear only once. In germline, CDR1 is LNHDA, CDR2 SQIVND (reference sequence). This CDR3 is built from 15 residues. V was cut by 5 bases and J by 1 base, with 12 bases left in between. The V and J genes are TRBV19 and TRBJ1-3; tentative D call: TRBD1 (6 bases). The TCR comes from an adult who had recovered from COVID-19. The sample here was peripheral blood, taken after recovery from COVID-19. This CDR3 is CASSESQGSGNTIYF. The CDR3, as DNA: TGTGCCAGTAGTGAATCACAGGGATCTGGAAACACCATATATTTT.